This TCR beta chain appears in the sequencing data of a study of OX40 agonist ivuxolimab in advanced cancers. Study at large: Dose-escalation patients had hepatocellular carcinoma, melanoma, renal cell or head and neck cancer. Among those enrolled, mean age was roughly 55 years (range roughly 20 to 79) and 82.7% were male.

Study observations and caveats: The study observed clonal expansion of CD4+ and CD8+ blood T cells by week 6 at 0.1 to 3.0 mg/kg.

Repertoires were generated with immunoSEQ multiplex PCR, while TCRdb's copy carries only in-frame clones and drops some. The sample has roughly 80,000 clones, 86% seen once. Remarks on this clone: Its specificity is unknown.

Enrollment shut out patients with autoimmune disease history or systemic immunosuppression. Germline V gene data show CDR1 as MNHNS and CDR2 as SASEGT. J lost 2 bases, V lost 6 bases, and 6 bases had no gene match. This CDR3 is built from 15 residues. Sequences were derived from CD4+ or CD8+ T cells sorted from blood, sampled in a trial of the OX40 agonist ivuxolimab. The V call is TRBV6-1, the J call TRBJ2-1; TRBD1 matches at 8 bases. This TCR was recovered from an adult with an advanced solid tumor such as melanoma, head and neck, liver or kidney cancer. CDR3 region: CASRPTGVAYNEQFF. The CDR3 nucleotides read TGTGCCAGCAGACCGACAGGGGTCGCCTACAATGAGCAGTTCTTC.